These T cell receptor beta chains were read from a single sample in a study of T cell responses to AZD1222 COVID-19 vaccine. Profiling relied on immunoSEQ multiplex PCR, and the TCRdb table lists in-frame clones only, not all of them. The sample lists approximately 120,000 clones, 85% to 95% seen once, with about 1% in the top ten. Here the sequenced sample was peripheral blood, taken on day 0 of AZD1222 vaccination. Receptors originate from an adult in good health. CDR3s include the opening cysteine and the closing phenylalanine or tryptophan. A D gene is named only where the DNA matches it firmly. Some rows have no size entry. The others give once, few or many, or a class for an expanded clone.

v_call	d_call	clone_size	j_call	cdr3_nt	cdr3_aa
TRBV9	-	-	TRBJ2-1	TGTGCCAGCAGCGTAGGGGCGGGGGCACATGAGCAGTTCTTC	CASSVGAGAHEQFF
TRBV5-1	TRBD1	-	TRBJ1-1	TGCGCCAGCAGCATGCCGGGACAGGACGGAGAAGCTTTCTTT	CASSMPGQDGEAFF
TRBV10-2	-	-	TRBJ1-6	TGCGCCAGCAGTTACAGGGCCCCAGGGGCCTATAATTCACCCCTCCACTTT	CASSYRAPGAYNSPLHF
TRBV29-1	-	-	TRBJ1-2	TGCAGCGTTGAAGAAGTCCCAGGGTACGCTGGCTACACCTTC	CSVEEVPGYAGYTF
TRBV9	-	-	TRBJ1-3	TGTGCCAGCAGCGTAAACGGGGTTGGAAACACCATATATTTT	CASSVNGVGNTIYF
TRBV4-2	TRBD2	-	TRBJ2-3	TGTGCCAGCAGCCGTTACCCCGGCGGGGGGCCGGGCACAGATACGCAGTATTTT	CASSRYPGGGPGTDTQYF
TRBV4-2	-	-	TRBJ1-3	TGTGCCAGCAGCCAAGAGGCCGTTCAGGGAAACACCATATATTTT	CASSQEAVQGNTIYF
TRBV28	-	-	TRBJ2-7	TGTGCCAGCAGTGAGAGGGGGAGCGAGCAGTACTTC	CASSERGSEQYF
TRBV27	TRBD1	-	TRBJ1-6	TGTGCCAGCAGGGCGGCAGGGGGATCGGCACCCCTCCACTTT	CASRAAGGSAPLHF
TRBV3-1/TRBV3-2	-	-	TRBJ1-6	TGTGCCAGCAGCTCCCTCGGGGGGCGGGGTTCACCCCTCCACTTT	CASSSLGGRGSPLHF
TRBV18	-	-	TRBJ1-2	TGTGCCAGCTCACCACCGGGGGGACGGAACGCTAACTATGGCTACACCTTC	CASSPPGGRNANYGYTF
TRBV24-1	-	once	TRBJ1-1	TGTGCCACCAGTGATTCGATAGGGCTCATGAACACTGAAGCTTTCTTT	CATSDSIGLMNTEAFF
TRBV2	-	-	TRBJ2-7	TGTGCCAGCAGTGATCAGTACGAGCAGTACTTC	CASSDQYEQYF
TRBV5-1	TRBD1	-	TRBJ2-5	TGCGCCAGCAGCCAGAAGGGGGCGGTAGAGACCCAGTACTTC	CASSQKGAVETQYF
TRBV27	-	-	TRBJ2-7	TGTGCCAGCAGTTTTAGGGGCAGGCCGTACGAGCAGTACTTC	CASSFRGRPYEQYF
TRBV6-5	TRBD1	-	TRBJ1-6	TGTGCCAGCAGTTATTCGGCGGGACAGCTCAAATCCCTCCACTTT	CASSYSAGQLKSLHF
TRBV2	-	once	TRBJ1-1	TGTGCCAGCAGGGTAACCGCGGACGGGAGTGAAGCTTTCTTT	CASRVTADGSEAFF
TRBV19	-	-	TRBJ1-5	TGTGCCAGCACCGTGGGCCCCAATCAGCCCCAGCATTTT	CASTVGPNQPQHF
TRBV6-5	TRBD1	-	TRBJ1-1	TGTGCCAGCAGTTCCCGACAGGGTGTGGAGGCTTTCTTT	CASSSRQGVEAFF
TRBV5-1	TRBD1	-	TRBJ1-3	TGCGCCAGCAGCTTGCGAGGGACAGGGGACTTCTCTGGAAACACCATATATTTT	CASSLRGTGDFSGNTIYF
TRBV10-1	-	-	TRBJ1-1	TGCGCCAGCAGTCTTGGCCCCGGGGACACTGAAGCTTTCTTT	CASSLGPGDTEAFF
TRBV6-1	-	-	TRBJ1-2	TGTGCCAGCAGTGAACTGCAGCACTATGGCTACACCTTC	CASSELQHYGYTF
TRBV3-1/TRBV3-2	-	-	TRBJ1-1	TGTGCCAGCAGCCAAGATTGGCAGGTGGACACTGAAGCTTTCTTT	CASSQDWQVDTEAFF
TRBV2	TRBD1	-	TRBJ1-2	TGTGCCAGCAGCAACACGGGACAGGACTATGGCTACACCTTC	CASSNTGQDYGYTF
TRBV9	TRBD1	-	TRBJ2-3	TGTGCCAGCAGCCCCAGGGGGTGGGGGAACACAGATACGCAGTATTTT	CASSPRGWGNTDTQYF
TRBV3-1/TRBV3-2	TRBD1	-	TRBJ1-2	TGTGCCAGCAGCCAAGATACCGACAGGGGGCGAGGCTACACCTTC	CASSQDTDRGRGYTF
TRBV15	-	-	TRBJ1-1	TGTGCCACCAGCAGGGCGGGGGTTTCCACTGAAGCTTTCTTT	CATSRAGVSTEAFF
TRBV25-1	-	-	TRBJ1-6	TGTGCCAGCAGTGGCACAGGGAATTGGAATTCACCCCTCCACTTT	CASSGTGNWNSPLHF
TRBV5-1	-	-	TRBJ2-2	TGCGCCAGCAGCCCCGGAAACACCGGGGAGCTGTTTTTT	CASSPGNTGELFF
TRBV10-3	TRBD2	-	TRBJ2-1	TGTGCCATCAGTGGTGGCGGGGGGGCCCAGGAGCAGTTCTTC	CAISGGGGAQEQFF